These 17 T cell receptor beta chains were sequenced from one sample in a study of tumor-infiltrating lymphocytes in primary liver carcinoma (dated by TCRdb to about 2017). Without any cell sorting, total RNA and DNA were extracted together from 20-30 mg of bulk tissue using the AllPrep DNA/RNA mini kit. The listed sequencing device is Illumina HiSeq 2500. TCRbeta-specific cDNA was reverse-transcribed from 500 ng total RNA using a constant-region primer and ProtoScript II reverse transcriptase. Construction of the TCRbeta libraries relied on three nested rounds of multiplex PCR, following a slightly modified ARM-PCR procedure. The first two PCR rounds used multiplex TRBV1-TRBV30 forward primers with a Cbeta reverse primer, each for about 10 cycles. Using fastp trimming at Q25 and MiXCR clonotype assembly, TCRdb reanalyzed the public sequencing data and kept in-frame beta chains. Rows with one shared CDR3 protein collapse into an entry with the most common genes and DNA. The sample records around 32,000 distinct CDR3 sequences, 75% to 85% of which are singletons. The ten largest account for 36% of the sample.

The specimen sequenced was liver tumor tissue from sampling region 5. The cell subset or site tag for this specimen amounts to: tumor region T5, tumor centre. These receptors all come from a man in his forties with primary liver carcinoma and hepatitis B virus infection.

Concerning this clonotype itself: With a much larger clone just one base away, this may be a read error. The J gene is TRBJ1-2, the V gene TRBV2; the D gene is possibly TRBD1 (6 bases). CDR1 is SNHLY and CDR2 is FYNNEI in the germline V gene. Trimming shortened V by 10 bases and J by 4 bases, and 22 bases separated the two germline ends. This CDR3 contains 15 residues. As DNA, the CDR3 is TGTGCCAACAGGGAGCAGTCGGTCGGACTCTATGGCTACACCTTC. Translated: CANREQSVGLYGYTF.

The CDR3 nucleotides are TGCAGCGTTTGGGGGCAGGCCAGGCCCTACGAGCAGTACTTC. Its translation: CSVWGQARPYEQYF. This chain joins TRBV29-1 and TRBJ2-7, with a tentative D call TRBD1 (6 bases). CDR3 size: 14 residues. The germline gives CDR1 SQVTM, CDR2 ANQGSEA. V was cut by 5 bases and J by 2 bases, with 16 bases left in between.

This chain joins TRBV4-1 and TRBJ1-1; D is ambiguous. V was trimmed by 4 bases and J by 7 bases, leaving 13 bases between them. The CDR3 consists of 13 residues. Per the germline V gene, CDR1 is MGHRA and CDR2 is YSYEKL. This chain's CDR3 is CASSREVGIEAFF. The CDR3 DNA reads TGCGCCAGCAGCCGGGAGGTAGGAATTGAAGCTTTCTTT.

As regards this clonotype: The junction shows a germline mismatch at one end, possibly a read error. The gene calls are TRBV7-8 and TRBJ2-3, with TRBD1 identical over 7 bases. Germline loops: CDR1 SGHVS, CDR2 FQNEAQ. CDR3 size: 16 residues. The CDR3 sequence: CASTLKGAQNTDTHYF. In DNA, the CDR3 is TGTGCCAGCACCCTCAAGGGGGCACAGAACACAGATACGCACTATTTT.

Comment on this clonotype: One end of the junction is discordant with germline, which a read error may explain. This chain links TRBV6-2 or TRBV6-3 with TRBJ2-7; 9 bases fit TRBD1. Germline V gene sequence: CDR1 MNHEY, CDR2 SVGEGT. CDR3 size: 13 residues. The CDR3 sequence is CVSRGTGRGWQYF. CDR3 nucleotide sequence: TGTGTCAGCAGAGGGACAGGGCGTGGTTGGCAGTATTTC.

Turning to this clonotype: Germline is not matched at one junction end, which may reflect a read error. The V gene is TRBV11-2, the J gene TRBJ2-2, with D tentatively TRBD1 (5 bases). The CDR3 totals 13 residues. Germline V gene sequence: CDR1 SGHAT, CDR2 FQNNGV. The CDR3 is CANSLTDTRELFF. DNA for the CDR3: TGTGCAAACAGCTTGACGGACACCCGGGAGCTGTTTTTT.

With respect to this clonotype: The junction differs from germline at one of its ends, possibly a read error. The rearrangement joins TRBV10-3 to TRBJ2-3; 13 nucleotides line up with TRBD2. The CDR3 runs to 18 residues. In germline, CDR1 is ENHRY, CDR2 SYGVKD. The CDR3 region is CAISEIRTSGSGTDTQYF. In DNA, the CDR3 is TGTGCCATCAGTGAGATCCGGACTAGCGGGAGTGGAACAGATACGCAGTACTTT.

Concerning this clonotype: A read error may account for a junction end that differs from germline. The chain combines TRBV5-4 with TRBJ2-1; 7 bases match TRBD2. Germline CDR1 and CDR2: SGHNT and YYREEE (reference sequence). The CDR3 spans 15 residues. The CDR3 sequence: CASSLAGRSANVQIF. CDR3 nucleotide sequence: TGTGCCAGCAGCTTGGCCGGGAGGTCGGCCAATGTGCAGATCTTC.

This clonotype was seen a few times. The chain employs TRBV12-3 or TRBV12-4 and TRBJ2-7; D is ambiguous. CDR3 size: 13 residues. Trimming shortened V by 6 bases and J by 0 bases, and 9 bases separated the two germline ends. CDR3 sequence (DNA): TGTGCCAGCAGCAAGGAGTCCTCCTACGAGCAGTACTTC. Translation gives CASSKESSYEQYF.

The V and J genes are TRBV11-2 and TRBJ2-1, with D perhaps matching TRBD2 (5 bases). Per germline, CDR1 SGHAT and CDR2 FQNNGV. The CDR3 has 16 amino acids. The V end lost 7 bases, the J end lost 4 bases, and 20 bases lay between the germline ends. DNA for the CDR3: TGTGCCAGCAACCCGTCGAGGGATAGCGCATACAATGAGCAGTTCTTC. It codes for CASNPSRDSAYNEQFF.

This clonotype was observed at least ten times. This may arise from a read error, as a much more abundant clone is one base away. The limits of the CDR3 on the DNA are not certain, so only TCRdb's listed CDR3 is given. The CDR3 here is CASSYWGTGTVGSPLRF. The chain recombines TRBV6-5 with TRBJ1-6; the table's D gene call, TRBD1, was not cross checked with the DNA. Germline values: CDR1 MNHEY, CDR2 SVGAGI. With termini counted, the CDR3 has 17 amino acids.

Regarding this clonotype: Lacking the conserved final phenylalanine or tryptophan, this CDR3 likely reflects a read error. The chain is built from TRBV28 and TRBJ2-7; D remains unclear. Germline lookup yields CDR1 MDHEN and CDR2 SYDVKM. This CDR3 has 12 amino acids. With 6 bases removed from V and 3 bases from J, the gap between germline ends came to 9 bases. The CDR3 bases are TGTGCCAGCAGCGACTCCTTCTACGAGCAGTACTAC. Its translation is CASSDSFYEQYY.

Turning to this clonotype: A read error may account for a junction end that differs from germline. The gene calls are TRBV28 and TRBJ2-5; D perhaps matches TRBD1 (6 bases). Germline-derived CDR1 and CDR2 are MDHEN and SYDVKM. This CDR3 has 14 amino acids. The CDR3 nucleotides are TGTGCCAGCAGTTTCTTTGACAGGCGCAGGACCCAGTACTTT. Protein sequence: CASSFFDRRRTQYF.

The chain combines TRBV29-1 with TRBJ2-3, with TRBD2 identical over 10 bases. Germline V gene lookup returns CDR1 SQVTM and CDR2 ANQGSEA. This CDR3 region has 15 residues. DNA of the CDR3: TGCACTGTTGAGCTACTAGCGGGGACCACTGATACGCAGTATTTT. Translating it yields CTVELLAGTTDTQYF.

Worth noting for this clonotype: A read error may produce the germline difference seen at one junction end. The CDR3 DNA follows: TGTGCCAGCAATTACCGGCAGGGGGAAGGTTACACCTTC. Translated: CASNYRQGEGYTF. The gene calls are TRBV6-5 and TRBJ1-2, with TRBD1 identical over 7 bases. The CDR3 sequence is 13 residues long. From germline, CDR1 is MNHEY and CDR2 SVGAGI.

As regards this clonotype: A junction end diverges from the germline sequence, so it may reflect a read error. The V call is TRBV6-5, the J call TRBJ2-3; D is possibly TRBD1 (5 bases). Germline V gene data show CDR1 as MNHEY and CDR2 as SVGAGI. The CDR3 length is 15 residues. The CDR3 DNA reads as TGTGTCAGCAGTTACCTCCATCCAGGGACAGATACGCAGTATTTT. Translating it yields CVSSYLHPGTDTQYF.

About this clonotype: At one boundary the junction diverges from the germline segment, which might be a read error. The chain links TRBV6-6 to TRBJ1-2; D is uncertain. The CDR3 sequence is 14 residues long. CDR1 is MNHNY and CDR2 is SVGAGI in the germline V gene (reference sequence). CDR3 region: CASSYTDANYGYSF. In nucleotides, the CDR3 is TGTGCCAGCAGTTACACCGACGCTAACTATGGCTACAGTTTC.